This T cell receptor (beta chain) derives from a study of beta chain features in type 1 diabetes. For the study at large: Over all samples combined, fewer than 130,000,000 sorted cells were examined.

Germline V gene data show CDR1 as MDHEN and CDR2 as SYDVKM. V was trimmed by 5 bases and J by 4 bases, leaving 14 bases between them. This CDR3 comprises 14 residues. Expressed TCRB transcripts got sequenced, as all isolated RNA was reverse transcribed. Profiling relied on immunoSEQ multiplex PCR, and the TCRdb table lists in-frame clones only, not all of them. The profile shows 600,000 to 700,000 clones, around 15% of them singletons. With respect to this clone: No antigen is known for it.

Study results and limitations: Within the patient group, naive, central memory and Treg TCRB repertoires appeared more similar to each other than within healthy donors. Across all four CD4+ subsets, people with type 1 diabetes showed modestly shorter TCRB CDR3s. Whatever favoring of shorter templates PCR might show would apply equally to patients and controls.

Purity of each sorted population was above 95%. Material for sequencing was naive CD4+ T cells from blood. This TCR came from a man aged 18 to 29 with type 1 diabetes. The chain uses TRBV28 and TRBJ1-2, with D hard to call. DNA of the CDR3: TGTGCCAGCAGTACCCTCCGGGATCTCTATGGCTACACCTTC. It yields the protein CASSTLRDLYGYTF.